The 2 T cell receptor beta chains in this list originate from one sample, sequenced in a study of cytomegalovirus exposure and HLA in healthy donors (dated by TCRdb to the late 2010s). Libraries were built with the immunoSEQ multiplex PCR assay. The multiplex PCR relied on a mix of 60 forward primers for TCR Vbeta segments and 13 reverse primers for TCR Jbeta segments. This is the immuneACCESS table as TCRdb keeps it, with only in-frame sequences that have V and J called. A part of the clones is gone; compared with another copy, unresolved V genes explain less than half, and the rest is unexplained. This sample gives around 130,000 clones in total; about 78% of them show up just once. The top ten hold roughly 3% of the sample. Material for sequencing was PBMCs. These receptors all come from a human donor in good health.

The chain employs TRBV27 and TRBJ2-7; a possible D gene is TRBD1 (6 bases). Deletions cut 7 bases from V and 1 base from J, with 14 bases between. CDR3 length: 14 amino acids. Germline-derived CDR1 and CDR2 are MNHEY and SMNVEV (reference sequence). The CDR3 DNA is TGTGCCAGCACCCGCCAGGGGCAGTCCTACGAGCAGTACTTC. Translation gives CASTRQGQSYEQYF.

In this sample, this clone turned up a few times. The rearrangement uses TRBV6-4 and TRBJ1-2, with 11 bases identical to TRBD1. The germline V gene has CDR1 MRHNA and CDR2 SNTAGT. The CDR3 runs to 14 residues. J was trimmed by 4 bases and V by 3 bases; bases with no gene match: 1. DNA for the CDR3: TGTGCCAGCAGTGAGGGGACAGGGGGCTATGGCTACACCTTC. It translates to CASSEGTGGYGYTF.